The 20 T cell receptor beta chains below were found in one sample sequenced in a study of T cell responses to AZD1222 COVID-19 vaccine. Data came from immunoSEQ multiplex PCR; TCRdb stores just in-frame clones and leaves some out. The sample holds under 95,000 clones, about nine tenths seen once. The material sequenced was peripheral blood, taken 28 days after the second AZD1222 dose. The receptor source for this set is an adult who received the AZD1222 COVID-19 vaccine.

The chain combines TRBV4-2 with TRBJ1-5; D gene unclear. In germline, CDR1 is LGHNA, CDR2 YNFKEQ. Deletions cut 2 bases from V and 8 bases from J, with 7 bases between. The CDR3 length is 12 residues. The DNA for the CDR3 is TGTGCCAGCAGCCAAAAAGGCGAGCCCCAGCATTTT. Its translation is CASSQKGEPQHF.

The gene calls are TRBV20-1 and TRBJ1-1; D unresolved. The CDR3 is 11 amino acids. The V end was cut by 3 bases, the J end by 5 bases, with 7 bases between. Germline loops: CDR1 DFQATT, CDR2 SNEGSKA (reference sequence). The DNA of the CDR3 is TGCAGTGCTAGGGAGCGTACTGAAGCTTTCTTT. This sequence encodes CSARERTEAFF.

The CDR3 loop reads CASSYSGTIEYGYTF. The CDR3 DNA reads TGTGCCAGCAGTTACTCCGGGACCATCGAATATGGCTACACCTTC. V usage is TRBV6-5 and J usage is TRBJ1-2; TRBD1 might be the D (5 bases). The CDR3 length is 15 residues. The germline CDR1 and CDR2 sequences are MNHEY and SVGAGI. V lost 0 bases, J lost 5 bases, and 13 bases lay in between.

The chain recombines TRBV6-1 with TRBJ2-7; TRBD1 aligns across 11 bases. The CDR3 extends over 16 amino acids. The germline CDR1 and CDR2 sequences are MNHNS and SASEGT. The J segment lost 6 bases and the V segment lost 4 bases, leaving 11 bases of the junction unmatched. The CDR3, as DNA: TGTGCCAGCAGTGTCGTGCCCGGGACAGGGGGTGTCGAGCAGTACTTC. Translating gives CASSVVPGTGGVEQYF.

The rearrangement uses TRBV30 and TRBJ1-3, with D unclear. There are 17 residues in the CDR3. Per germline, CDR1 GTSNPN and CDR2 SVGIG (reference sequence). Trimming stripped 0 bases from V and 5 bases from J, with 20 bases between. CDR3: CAWSVQRTSGIRNTIYF. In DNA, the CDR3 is TGTGCCTGGAGTGTACAGAGGACGTCCGGAATACGAAACACCATATATTTT.

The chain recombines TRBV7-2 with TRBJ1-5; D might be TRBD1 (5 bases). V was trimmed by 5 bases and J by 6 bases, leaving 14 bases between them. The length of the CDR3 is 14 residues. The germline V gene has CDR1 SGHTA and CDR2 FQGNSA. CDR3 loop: CASSPGGAGQPQHF. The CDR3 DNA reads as TGTGCCAGCAGCCCAGGAGGGGCCGGTCAGCCCCAGCATTTT.

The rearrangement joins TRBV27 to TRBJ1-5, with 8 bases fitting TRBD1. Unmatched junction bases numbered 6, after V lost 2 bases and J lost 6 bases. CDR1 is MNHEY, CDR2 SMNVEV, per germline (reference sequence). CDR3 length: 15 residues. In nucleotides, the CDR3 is TGTGCCAGCAGTTTACTGCAGGGGGCAGGTCAGCCCCAGCATTTT. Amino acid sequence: CASSLLQGAGQPQHF.

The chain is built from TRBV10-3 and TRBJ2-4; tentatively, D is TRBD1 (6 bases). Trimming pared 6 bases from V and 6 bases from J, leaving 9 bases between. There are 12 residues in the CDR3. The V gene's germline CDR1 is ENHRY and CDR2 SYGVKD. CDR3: CAISPTGNIQYF. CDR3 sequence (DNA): TGTGCCATCAGCCCGACAGGAAACATTCAGTACTTC.

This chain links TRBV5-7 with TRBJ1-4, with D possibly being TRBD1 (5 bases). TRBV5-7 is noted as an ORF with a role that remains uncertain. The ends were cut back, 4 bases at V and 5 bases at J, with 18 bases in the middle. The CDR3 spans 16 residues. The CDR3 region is CASSKEYQGLNEKLFF. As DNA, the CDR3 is TGTGCCAGCAGCAAAGAATACCAGGGACTCAATGAAAAACTGTTTTTT.

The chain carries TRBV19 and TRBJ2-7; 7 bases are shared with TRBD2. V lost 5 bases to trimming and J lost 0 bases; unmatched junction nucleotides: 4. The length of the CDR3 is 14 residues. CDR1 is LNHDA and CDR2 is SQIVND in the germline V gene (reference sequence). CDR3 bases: TGTGCCAGTAGTTTCGGCGGGAGCTCCTACGAGCAGTACTTC. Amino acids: CASSFGGSSYEQYF.

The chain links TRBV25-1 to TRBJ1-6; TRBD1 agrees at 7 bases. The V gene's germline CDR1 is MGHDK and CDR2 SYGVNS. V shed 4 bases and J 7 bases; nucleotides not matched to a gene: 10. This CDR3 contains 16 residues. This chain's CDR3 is CASSAGRGGPNSPLHF. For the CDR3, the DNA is TGTGCCAGCAGTGCGGGGAGAGGGGGCCCCAATTCACCCCTCCACTTT.

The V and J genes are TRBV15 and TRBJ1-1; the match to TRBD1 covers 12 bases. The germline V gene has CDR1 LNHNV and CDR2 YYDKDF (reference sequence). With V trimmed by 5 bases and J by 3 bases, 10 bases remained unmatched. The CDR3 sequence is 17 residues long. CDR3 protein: CATSAGTGGFGDTEAFF. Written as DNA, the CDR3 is TGTGCCACCAGCGCCGGGACAGGGGGCTTTGGGGACACTGAAGCTTTCTTT.

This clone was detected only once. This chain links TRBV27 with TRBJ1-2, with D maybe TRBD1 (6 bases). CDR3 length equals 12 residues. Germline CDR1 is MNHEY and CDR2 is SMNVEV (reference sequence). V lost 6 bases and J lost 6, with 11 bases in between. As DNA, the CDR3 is TGTGCCAGCAGCCCCAGGGGTAATGGCTACACCTTC. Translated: CASSPRGNGYTF.

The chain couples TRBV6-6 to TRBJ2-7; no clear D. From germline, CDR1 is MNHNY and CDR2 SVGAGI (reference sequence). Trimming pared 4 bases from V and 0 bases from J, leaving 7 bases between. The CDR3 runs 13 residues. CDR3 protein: CASSFRSSYEQYF. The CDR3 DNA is TGTGCCAGCAGTTTCAGGAGCTCCTACGAGCAGTACTTC.

In DNA form, the CDR3 reads TGTGCCAGCAGCGGGCTAGCGGGAGGGAGCACAGATACGCAGTATTTT. Translated: CASSGLAGGSTDTQYF. V usage is TRBV9 and J usage is TRBJ2-3, with 12 bases fitting TRBD2. The CDR3 is made up of 16 amino acids. Germline V gene data show CDR1 as SGDLS and CDR2 as YYNGEE. V lost 3 bases, J lost 0 bases, and 2 bases stayed unmatched.

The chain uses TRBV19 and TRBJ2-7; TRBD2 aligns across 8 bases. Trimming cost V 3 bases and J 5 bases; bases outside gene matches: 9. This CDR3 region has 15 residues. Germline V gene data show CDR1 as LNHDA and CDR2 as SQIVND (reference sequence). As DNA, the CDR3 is TGTGCCAGTAGTATGGACGGGAGGGCCGTCAACGAGCAGTACTTC. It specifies CASSMDGRAVNEQYF.

CDR3 nucleotide sequence: TGTGCCAGCAGCTTAGATCGGGGGGTACAGCCCCAGCATTTT. Protein: CASSLDRGVQPQHF. V gene TRBV11-2 combines with J gene TRBJ1-5; TRBD1 is a possible D gene (5 bases). Germline values: CDR1 SGHAT, CDR2 FQNNGV. The V and J ends lost 0 bases and 7 bases respectively, with 10 bases between them. The CDR3 loop spans 14 amino acids. The full variable domain, its missing parts supplied by reference TRBV11-2 and TRBJ1-5, is EAGVAQSPRYKIIEKRQSVAFWCNPISGHATLYWYQQILGQGPKLLIQFQNNGVVDDSQLPKDRFSAERLKGVDSTLKIQPAKLEDSAVYLCASSLDRGVQPQHFGDGTRLSIL.

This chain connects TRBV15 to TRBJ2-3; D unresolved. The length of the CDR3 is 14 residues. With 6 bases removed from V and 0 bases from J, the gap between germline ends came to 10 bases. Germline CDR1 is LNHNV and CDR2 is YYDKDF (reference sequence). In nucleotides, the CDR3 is TGTGCCACCAGGGTCGGTTTTAGCACAGATACGCAGTATTTT. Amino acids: CATRVGFSTDTQYF.

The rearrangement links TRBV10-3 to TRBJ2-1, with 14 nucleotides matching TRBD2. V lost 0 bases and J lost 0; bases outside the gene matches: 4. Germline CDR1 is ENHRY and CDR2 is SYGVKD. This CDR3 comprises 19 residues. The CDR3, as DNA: TGTGCCATCAGTGAGTCAGGGACTAGCGGGAGAAGCTCCTACAATGAGCAGTTCTTC. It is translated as CAISESGTSGRSSYNEQFF.

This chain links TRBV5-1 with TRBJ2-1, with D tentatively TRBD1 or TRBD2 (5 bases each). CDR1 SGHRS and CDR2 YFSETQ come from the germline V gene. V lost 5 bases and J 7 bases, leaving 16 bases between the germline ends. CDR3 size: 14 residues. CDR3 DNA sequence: TGCGCCAGCAGTCGACTCCAGGGAGCGAATGAGCAGTTCTTC. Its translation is CASSRLQGANEQFF.